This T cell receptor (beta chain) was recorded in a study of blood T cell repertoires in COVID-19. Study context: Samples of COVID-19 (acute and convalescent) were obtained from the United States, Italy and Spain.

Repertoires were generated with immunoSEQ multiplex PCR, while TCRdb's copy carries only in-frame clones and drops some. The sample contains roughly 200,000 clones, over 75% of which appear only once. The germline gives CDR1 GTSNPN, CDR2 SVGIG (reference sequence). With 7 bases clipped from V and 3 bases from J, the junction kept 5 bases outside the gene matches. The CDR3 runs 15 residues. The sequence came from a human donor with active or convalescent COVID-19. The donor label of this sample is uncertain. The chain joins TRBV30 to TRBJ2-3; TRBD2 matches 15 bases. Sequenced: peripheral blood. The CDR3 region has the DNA TGTGCCTTTGGACTAGCGGGGGGGATAACAGATACGCAGTATTTT. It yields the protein CAFGLAGGITDTQYF.